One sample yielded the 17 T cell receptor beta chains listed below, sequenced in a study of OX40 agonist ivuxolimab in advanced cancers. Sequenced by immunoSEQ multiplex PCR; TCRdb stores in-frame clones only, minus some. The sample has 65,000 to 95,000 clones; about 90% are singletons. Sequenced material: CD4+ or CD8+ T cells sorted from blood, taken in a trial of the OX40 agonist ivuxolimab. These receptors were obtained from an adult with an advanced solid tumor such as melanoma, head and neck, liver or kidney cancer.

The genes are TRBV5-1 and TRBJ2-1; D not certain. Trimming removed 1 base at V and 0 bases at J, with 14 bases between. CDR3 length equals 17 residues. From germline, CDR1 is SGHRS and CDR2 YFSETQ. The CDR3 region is CASSLWQVPFSYNEQFF. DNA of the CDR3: TGCGCCAGCAGCTTGTGGCAGGTGCCCTTCTCCTACAATGAGCAGTTCTTC.

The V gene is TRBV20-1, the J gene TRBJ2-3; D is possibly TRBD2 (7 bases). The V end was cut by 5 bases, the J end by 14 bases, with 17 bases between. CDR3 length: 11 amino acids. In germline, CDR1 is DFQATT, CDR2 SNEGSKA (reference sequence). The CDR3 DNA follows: TGCAGTGCTCCCCTCGGGGGGCTAGGGTATTTT. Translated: CSAPLGGLGYF.

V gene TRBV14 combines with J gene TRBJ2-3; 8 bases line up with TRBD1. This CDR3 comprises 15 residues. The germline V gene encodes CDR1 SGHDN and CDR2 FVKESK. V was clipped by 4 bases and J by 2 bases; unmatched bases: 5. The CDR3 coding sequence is TGTGCCAGCAGCCCCCGGGACAGGTACACAGATACGCAGTATTTT. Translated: CASSPRDRYTDTQYF.

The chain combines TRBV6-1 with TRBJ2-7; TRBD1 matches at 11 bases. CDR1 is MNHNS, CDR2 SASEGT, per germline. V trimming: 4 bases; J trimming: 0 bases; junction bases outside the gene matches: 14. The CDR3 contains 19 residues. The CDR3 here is CASSGGGQGALRSSYEQYF. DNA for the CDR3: TGTGCCAGCAGTGGAGGAGGACAGGGGGCCCTACGAAGCTCCTACGAGCAGTACTTC.

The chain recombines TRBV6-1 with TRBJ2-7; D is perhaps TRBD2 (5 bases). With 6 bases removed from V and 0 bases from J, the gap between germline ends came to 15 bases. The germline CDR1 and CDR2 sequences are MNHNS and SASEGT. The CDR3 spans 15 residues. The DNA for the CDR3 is TGTGCCAGCAGGGTTGGAGGTGCTCCCTCCTACGAGCAGTACGTC. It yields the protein CASRVGGAPSYEQYV.

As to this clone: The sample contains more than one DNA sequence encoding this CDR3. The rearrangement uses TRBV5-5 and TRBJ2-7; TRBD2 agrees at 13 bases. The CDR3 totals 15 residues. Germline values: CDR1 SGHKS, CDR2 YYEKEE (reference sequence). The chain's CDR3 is CASSLGLAGSYEQYV. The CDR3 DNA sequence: TGTGCCAGCAGTTTGGGACTAGCGGGGTCCTACGAGCAGTACGTC.

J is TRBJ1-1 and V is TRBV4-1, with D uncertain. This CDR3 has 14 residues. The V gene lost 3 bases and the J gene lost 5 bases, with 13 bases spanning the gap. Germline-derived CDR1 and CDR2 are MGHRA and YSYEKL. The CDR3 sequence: CASSQRSERTEAFF. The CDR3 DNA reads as TGCGCCAGCAGCCAGCGTTCGGAGCGAACTGAAGCTTTCTTT.

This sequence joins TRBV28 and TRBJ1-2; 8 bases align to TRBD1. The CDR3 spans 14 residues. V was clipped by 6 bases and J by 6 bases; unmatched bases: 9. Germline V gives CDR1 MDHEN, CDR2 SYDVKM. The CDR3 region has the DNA TGTGCCAGCAGCCCTCAGGGGGCGCGGCATGGCTACACCTTC. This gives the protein CASSPQGARHGYTF.

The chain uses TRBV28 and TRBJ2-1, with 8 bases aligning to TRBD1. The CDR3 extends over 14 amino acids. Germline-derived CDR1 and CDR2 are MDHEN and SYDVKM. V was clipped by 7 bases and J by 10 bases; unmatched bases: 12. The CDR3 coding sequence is TGTGCCAGCACCCTCGTTCAGGGGGCCAAGGAGCAGTTCTTC. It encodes CASTLVQGAKEQFF.

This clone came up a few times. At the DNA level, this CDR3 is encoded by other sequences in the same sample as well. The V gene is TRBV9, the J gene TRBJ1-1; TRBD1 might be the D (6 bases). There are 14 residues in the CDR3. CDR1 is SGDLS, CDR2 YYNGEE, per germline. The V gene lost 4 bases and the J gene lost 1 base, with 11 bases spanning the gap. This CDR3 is CASSPRGGNTEAFF. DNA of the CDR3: TGTGCCAGCAGCCCGAGAGGGGGGAACACTGAAGCTTTCTTT.

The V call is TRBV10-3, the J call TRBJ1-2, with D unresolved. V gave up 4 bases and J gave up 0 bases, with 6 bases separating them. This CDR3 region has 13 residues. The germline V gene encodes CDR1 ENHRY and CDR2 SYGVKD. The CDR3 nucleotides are TGTGCCATCAGTGTGGTTTCTAACTATGGCTACACCTTC. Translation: CAISVVSNYGYTF.

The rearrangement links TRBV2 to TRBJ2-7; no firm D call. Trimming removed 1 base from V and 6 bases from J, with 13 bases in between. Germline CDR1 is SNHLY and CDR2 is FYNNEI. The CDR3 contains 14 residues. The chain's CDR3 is CASSEDYLRPEQYF. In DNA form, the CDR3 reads TGTGCCAGCAGTGAAGACTACCTACGGCCCGAGCAGTACTTC. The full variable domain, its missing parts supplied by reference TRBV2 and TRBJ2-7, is EPEVTQTPSHQVTQMGQEVILRCVPISNHLYFYWYRQILGQKVEFLVSFYNNEISEKSEIFDDQFSVERPDGSNFTLKIRSTKLEDSAMYFCASSEDYLRPEQYFGPGTRLTVT.

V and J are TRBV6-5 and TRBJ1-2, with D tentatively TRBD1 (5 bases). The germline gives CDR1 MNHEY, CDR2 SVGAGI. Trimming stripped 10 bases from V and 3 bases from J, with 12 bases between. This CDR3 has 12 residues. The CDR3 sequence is CATSRGDYGYTF. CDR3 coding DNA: TGTGCCACCTCCCGGGGGGACTATGGCTACACCTTC.

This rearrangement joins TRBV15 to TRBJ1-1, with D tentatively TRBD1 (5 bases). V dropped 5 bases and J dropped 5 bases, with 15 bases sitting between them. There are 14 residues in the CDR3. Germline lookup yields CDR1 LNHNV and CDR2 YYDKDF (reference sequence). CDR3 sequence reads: CATSAGTGRTEAFF. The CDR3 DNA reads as TGTGCCACCAGCGCCGGGACGGGCAGGACTGAAGCTTTCTTT.

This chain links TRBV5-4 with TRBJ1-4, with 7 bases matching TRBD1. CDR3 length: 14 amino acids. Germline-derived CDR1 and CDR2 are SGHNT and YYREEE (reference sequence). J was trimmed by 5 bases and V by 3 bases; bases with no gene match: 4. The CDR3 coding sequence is TGTGCCAGCAGCTGGGACAGAGGCAATGAAAAACTGTTTTTT. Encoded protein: CASSWDRGNEKLFF.

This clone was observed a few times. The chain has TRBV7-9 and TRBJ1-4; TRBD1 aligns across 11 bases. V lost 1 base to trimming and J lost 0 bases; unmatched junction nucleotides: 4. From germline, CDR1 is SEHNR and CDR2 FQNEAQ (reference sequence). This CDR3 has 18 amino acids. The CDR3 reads CASSLGWTGGSTNEKLFF. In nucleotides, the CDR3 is TGTGCCAGCAGCTTAGGTTGGACAGGGGGCTCAACTAATGAAAAACTGTTTTTT. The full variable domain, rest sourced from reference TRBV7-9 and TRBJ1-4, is DTGVSQNPRHKITKRGQNVTFRCDPISEHNRLYWYRQTLGQGPEFLTYFQNEAQLEKSRLLSDRFSAERPKGSFSTLEIQRTEQGDSAMYLCASSLGWTGGSTNEKLFFGSGTQLSVL.

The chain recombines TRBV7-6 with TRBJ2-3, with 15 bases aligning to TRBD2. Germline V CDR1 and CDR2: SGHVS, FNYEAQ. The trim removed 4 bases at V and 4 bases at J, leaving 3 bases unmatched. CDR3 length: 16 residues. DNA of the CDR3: TGTGCCAGCAGCTCCCGGACTAGCGGGGGGGCAGATACGCAGTATTTT. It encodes CASSSRTSGGADTQYF.